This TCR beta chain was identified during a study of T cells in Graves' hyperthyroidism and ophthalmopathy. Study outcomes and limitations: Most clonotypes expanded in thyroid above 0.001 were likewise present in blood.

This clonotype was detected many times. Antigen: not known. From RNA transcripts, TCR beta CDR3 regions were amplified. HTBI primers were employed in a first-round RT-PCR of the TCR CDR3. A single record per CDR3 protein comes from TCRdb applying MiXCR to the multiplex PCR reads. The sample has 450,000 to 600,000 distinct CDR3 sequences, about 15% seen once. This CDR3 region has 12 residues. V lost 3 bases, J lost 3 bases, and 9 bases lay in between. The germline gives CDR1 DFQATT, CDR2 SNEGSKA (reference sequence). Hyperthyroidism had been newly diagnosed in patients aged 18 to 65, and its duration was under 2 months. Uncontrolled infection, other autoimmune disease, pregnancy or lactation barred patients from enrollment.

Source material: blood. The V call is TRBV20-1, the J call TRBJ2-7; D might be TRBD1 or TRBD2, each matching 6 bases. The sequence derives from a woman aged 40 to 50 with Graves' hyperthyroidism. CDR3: CSARGGVYEQYF. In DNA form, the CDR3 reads TGCAGTGCTAGGGGGGGCGTCTACGAGCAGTACTTC.